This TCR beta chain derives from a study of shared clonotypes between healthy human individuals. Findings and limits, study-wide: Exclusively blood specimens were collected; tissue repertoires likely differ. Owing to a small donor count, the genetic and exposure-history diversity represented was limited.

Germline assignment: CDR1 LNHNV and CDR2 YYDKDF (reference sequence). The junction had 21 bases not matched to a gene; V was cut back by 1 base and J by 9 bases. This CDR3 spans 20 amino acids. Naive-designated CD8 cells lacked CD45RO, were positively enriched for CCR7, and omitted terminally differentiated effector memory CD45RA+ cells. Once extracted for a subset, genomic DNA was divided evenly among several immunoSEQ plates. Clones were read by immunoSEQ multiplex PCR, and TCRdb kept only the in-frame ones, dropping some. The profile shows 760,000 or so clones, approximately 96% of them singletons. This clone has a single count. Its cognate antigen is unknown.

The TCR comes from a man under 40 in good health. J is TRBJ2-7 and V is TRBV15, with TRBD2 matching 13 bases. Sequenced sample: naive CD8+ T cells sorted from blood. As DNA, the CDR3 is TGTGCCACCAGCAGAGTTCCTCCTCGGACTAGCGGGAGCCCTCAGGGAGGGCAGTACTTC. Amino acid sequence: CATSRVPPRTSGSPQGGQYF.